These 32 T cell receptor beta chains were sequenced from one sample in a study of blood T cell repertoires in COVID-19. Measured with immunoSEQ multiplex PCR; TCRdb has only the in-frame clones, and not every one. The sample lists 270,000 or so clones, about four fifths occurring once. The sequencing sample was made of peripheral blood. Receptors originate from a woman aged 55-75 years with active or convalescent COVID-19.

V and J are TRBV4-2 and TRBJ1-1; TRBD1 is a possible D gene (5 bases). Deletions cut 4 bases from V and 0 bases from J, with 18 bases between. The CDR3 length is 17 residues. Germline V gene data show CDR1 as LGHNA and CDR2 as YNFKEQ. The CDR3 DNA reads as TGTGCCAGCAGCCCTGGCGGTGGGGACTTCATGAACACTGAAGCTTTCTTT. The encoded protein is CASSPGGGDFMNTEAFF.

The chain combines TRBV12-3 or TRBV12-4 with TRBJ2-3; D is undetermined. This CDR3 has 13 residues. Between the trimmed V and J ends, which lost 2 bases and 5 bases, there was a span of 8 bases. The CDR3 loop is CASSLRGRDTQYF. DNA for the CDR3: TGTGCCAGCAGTTTACGAGGCAGAGATACGCAGTATTTT.

This rearrangement joins TRBV7-8 to TRBJ1-2, with a weak D call TRBD1 (6 bases). V lost 1 base and J 8 bases, leaving 14 bases between the germline ends. Germline CDR1 reads SGHVS; CDR2 reads FQNEAQ. The CDR3 is 14 amino acids. The CDR3 loop is CASSLGSGAGGYTF. Written as DNA, the CDR3 is TGTGCCAGCAGCTTAGGCTCAGGGGCTGGAGGCTACACCTTC. Full variable domain (rest looked up from reference TRBV7-8 and TRBJ1-2): GAGVSQSPRYKVAKRGQDVALRCDPISGHVSLFWYQQALGQGPEFLTYFQNEAQLDKSGLPSDRFFAERPEGSVSTLKIQRTQQEDSAVYLCASSLGSGAGGYTFGSGTRLTVV.

J is TRBJ1-5 and V is TRBV6-5; no definite D call. The germline CDR1 and CDR2 sequences are MNHEY and SVGAGI. This CDR3 contains 12 residues. Trimming took 8 bases from V and 6 from J, leaving 11 bases between them. The CDR3, as DNA: TGTGCCAGCGAAGAGGGAGGTCAGCCCCAGCATTTT. It specifies CASEEGGQPQHF.

This sequence joins TRBV5-1 and TRBJ2-3, with TRBD2 as a possible D gene (5 bases). In germline, CDR1 is SGHRS, CDR2 YFSETQ. The germline V and J ends were trimmed by 2 bases and 3 bases, with 10 bases remaining between them. There are 14 residues in the CDR3. The CDR3 coding sequence is TGCGCCAGCAGCTTCCTCTCGGGGACAGATACGCAGTATTTT. Residues: CASSFLSGTDTQYF.

This chain connects TRBV5-1 to TRBJ1-6, with 9 bases that match TRBD1. The V gene's germline CDR1 is SGHRS and CDR2 YFSETQ. The CDR3 sequence is 16 residues long. The V and J ends lost 1 base and 10 bases, in that order; junction bases with no gene match: 9. For the CDR3, the DNA is TGCGCCAGCAGCTTGTCCTGGACAGGGGCTGAATCACCCCTCCACTTT. Amino acid sequence: CASSLSWTGAESPLHF.

CDR3 nucleotide sequence: TGTGCCACCACGACAGGCCCTCCTCAGCCCCAGCATTTT. Its protein product is CATTTGPPQPQHF. This sequence joins TRBV7-2 and TRBJ1-5; tentative D call: TRBD1 (6 bases). Germline V gene data show CDR1 as SGHTA and CDR2 as FQGNSA. The length of the CDR3 is 13 residues. The ends were cut back, 10 bases at V and 6 bases at J, with 16 bases in the middle.

The V gene is TRBV7-2, the J gene TRBJ1-2; 9 bases agree with TRBD1. Trimming at V came to 2 bases and at J to 6 bases, leaving 4 bases not matched to a gene. CDR3 length: 14 amino acids. Germline lookup yields CDR1 SGHTA and CDR2 FQGNSA. CDR3 bases: TGTGCCAGCAGCTTACAGGGACAGGGTCATGGCTACACCTTC. Its protein product is CASSLQGQGHGYTF.

The rearrangement joins TRBV7-9 to TRBJ2-7; 9 nucleotides agree with TRBD1. The V and J ends lost 10 bases and 2 bases, in that order; junction bases with no gene match: 6. Germline V gives CDR1 SEHNR, CDR2 FQNEAQ (reference sequence). The CDR3 totals 13 residues. This CDR3 reads CATDRGIPYEQYF. CDR3 bases: TGTGCCACGGACAGGGGAATACCCTACGAGCAGTACTTC.

This clone was detected only a few times. The rearrangement joins TRBV11-2 to TRBJ2-4; TRBD1 matches at 10 bases. Germline V CDR1 and CDR2: SGHAT, FQNNGV. The junction had 4 bases not matched to a gene; V was cut back by 5 bases and J by 6 bases. The CDR3 runs to 14 residues. The CDR3 spells CASSDRGPANIQYF. In DNA form, the CDR3 reads TGTGCCAGCAGCGACAGGGGGCCTGCAAACATTCAGTACTTC.

CDR3 amino acids: CASSQDLGLTYGYTF. In DNA form, the CDR3 reads TGCGCCAGCAGCCAAGATCTAGGTCTGACTTATGGCTACACCTTC. The rearrangement joins TRBV4-1 to TRBJ1-2, with D unresolved. V shed 0 bases and J shed 5 bases, with 13 bases lying between them. This CDR3 comprises 15 residues. CDR1 is MGHRA and CDR2 is YSYEKL in the germline V gene.

The chain joins TRBV7-8 to TRBJ2-1; 8 bases are a match to TRBD1. The CDR3 runs 17 residues. The V gene's germline CDR1 is SGHVS and CDR2 FQNEAQ. Trimming removed 0 bases from V and 6 bases from J; junction bases left unmatched: 10. This chain's CDR3 is CASSLASGTGLVNEQFF. DNA of the CDR3: TGTGCCAGCAGCTTAGCCTCCGGGACAGGTCTGGTCAATGAGCAGTTCTTC.

This sequence joins TRBV10-1 and TRBJ2-1; tentative D call: TRBD2 (5 bases). This CDR3 has 13 residues. CDR1 WNHNN and CDR2 SYGVQD come from the germline V gene (reference sequence). V lost 6 bases to trimming and J lost 3 bases, with 9 bases between them. CDR3 in DNA: TGCGCCAGCAGCAGGACTGTCTACAATGAGCAGTTCTTC. Protein product: CASSRTVYNEQFF.

The genes are TRBV10-2 and TRBJ2-7; TRBD1 matches at 10 bases. The CDR3 contains 15 residues. The germline V gene has CDR1 WSHSY and CDR2 SAAADI. V dropped 11 bases and J dropped 5; count of bases not matched to a gene: 15. The CDR3 protein is CAARVTSTGGDEQYF. CDR3 bases: TGCGCCGCCAGGGTAACCTCGACAGGGGGCGACGAGCAGTACTTC.

The chain uses TRBV5-6 and TRBJ2-7, with D maybe TRBD2 (5 bases). The CDR3 is 11 residues long. The V gene lost 4 bases and the J gene lost 8 bases, with 10 bases spanning the gap. Germline loops: CDR1 SGHDT, CDR2 YYEEEE. CDR3: CASSLRGKQYF. CDR3 coding DNA: TGTGCCAGCAGCCTCCGAGGGAAGCAGTACTTC.

This clone was picked up many times. This chain connects TRBV7-3 to TRBJ2-2; D is unclear. Trimming shortened V by 5 bases and J by 3 bases, and 7 bases separated the two germline ends. Germline V gene lookup returns CDR1 SGHTA and CDR2 FQGTGA. The CDR3 has 13 amino acids. Written as DNA, the CDR3 is TGTGCCAGCAGCCTAGATTACACCGGGGAGCTGTTTTTT. Translating gives CASSLDYTGELFF.

The V and J genes are TRBV5-1 and TRBJ1-1, with 10 bases that match TRBD1. This CDR3 has 15 residues. V dropped 2 bases and J dropped 12; count of bases not matched to a gene: 13. Per the germline V gene, CDR1 is SGHRS and CDR2 is YFSETQ. The CDR3 region has the DNA TGCGCCAGCAGCTTCTATGGGGACCCGGGACAGGGGACTTTCTTT. Amino acid sequence: CASSFYGDPGQGTFF.

The chain recombines TRBV7-2 with TRBJ2-5; 12 nucleotides align to TRBD2. Germline values: CDR1 SGHTA, CDR2 FQGNSA. V trimming: 3 bases; J trimming: 4 bases; junction bases outside the gene matches: 6. The CDR3 contains 16 residues. The CDR3 reads CASSFRLAGVGETQYF. The CDR3 DNA reads as TGTGCCAGCAGCTTCCGACTAGCGGGGGTGGGAGAGACCCAGTACTTC.

This clone was seen a handful of times. V gene TRBV6-5 combines with J gene TRBJ2-1; TRBD2 matches 10 bases. Germline V lookup: CDR1 MNHEY, CDR2 SVGAGI. V shed 5 bases, J shed 7 bases, and the junction held 5 bases outside the gene matches. The CDR3 has 14 amino acids. The CDR3 sequence: CASSPSGGRNEQFF. The DNA for the CDR3 is TGTGCCAGCAGTCCTAGCGGGGGTAGGAATGAGCAGTTCTTC.

The chain uses TRBV7-2 and TRBJ2-3; 7 nucleotides agree with TRBD1. In germline, CDR1 is SGHTA, CDR2 FQGNSA. The V and J ends lost 0 bases and 2 bases, in that order; junction bases with no gene match: 11. This CDR3 has 18 residues. This chain's CDR3 is CASSLARQAGGSTDTQYF. DNA for the CDR3: TGTGCCAGCAGCTTAGCCCGACAGGCAGGGGGATCCACAGATACGCAGTATTTT.

The rearrangement joins TRBV19 to TRBJ1-3; D may be TRBD1 (6 bases). The CDR3 runs 15 residues. V was cut by 5 bases and J by 0 bases, with 11 bases left in between. Germline V gene sequence: CDR1 LNHDA, CDR2 SQIVND (reference sequence). The CDR3 here is CASSPRTVSGNTIYF. DNA of the CDR3: TGTGCCAGTAGTCCCCGGACAGTCTCTGGAAACACCATATATTTT.

This chain joins TRBV10-3 and TRBJ1-4, with 9 positions matching TRBD1. Germline loops: CDR1 ENHRY, CDR2 SYGVKD. The length of the CDR3 is 15 residues. V was pared by 3 bases and J by 8 bases, with 7 bases of the junction left unmatched. CDR3 nucleotides: TGTGCCATCAGTGACCCTCGGACAGGGGACGAAAAACTGTTTTTT. It yields the protein CAISDPRTGDEKLFF.

This chain joins TRBV28 and TRBJ2-7; 8 bases are shared with TRBD1. Germline CDR1 reads MDHEN; CDR2 reads SYDVKM. This CDR3 region has 13 residues. V was clipped by 6 bases and J by 6 bases; unmatched bases: 7. CDR3 nucleotide sequence: TGTGCCAGCAGCCTTGACAGGGGCGGCGAGCAGTACTTC. Amino acids: CASSLDRGGEQYF.

This clone was observed a handful of times. The V gene is TRBV19, the J gene TRBJ2-7; 9 bases are a match to TRBD1. From germline, CDR1 is LNHDA and CDR2 SQIVND (reference sequence). Trimming removed 6 bases from V and 6 bases from J; junction bases left unmatched: 6. This CDR3 is 13 amino acids long. The chain's CDR3 is CASRNRGQGEQYF. DNA of the CDR3: TGTGCCAGTAGAAACAGGGGGCAAGGCGAGCAGTACTTC.

CDR3 residues: CASSRSRLAGYHEQYF. CDR3 nucleotide sequence: TGTGCCAGCTCGCGATCTAGACTAGCGGGGTATCACGAGCAGTACTTC. The V call is TRBV18, the J call TRBJ2-7, with 11 bases lining up with TRBD2. In germline, CDR1 is KGHSH, CDR2 LQKENI. The CDR3 is made up of 16 amino acids. V trimming: 6 bases; J trimming: 5 bases; junction bases outside the gene matches: 12.

CDR3 sequence: CSVSNMNTEAFF. The CDR3 nucleotides are TGCAGCGTTTCTAATATGAACACTGAAGCTTTCTTT. J is TRBJ1-1 and V is TRBV29-1; D is unclear. The CDR3 extends over 12 amino acids. Germline V gene lookup returns CDR1 SQVTM and CDR2 ANQGSEA. Trimming took off 5 bases at V and 0 bases at J, with 7 bases between the two ends.

This clone was counted a few times. The rearrangement uses TRBV3-1 (or the pseudogene TRBV3-2) and TRBJ1-3, with D hard to call. CDR1 is LGHDT, CDR2 YNNKEL, per germline (reference sequence). The CDR3 consists of 16 residues. Trimming left V 0 bases short and J 0 bases short, with 9 bases between. The CDR3 nucleotides read TGTGCCAGCAGCCAAGATCCCACCGGCTCTGGAAACACCATATATTTT. It encodes CASSQDPTGSGNTIYF.

This rearrangement joins TRBV7-2 to TRBJ2-7; 8 bases line up with TRBD2. The CDR3 spans 14 residues. The germline V gene has CDR1 SGHTA and CDR2 FQGNSA. V trimming: 5 bases; J trimming: 2 bases; junction bases outside the gene matches: 5. The CDR3: CASSVQRGPYEQYF. Here the CDR3 DNA reads TGTGCCAGCAGCGTTCAGCGGGGGCCCTACGAGCAGTACTTC. Full variable domain (missing parts from reference TRBV7-2 and TRBJ2-7): GAGVSQSPSNKVTEKGKDVELRCDPISGHTALYWYRQSLGQGLEFLIYFQGNSAPDKSGLPSDRFSAERTGGSVSTLTIQRTQQEDSAVYLCASSVQRGPYEQYFGPGTRLTVT.

The chain carries TRBV5-4 and TRBJ2-7; no definite D call. The germline V gene encodes CDR1 SGHNT and CDR2 YYREEE (reference sequence). This CDR3 contains 13 residues. Trimming removed 4 bases from V and 3 bases from J, with 11 bases in between. This CDR3 reads CASSRSYGYEQYF. The CDR3 DNA sequence: TGTGCCAGCAGCCGGAGTTACGGCTACGAGCAGTACTTC. Combining the CDR3 with reference TRBV5-4 and TRBJ2-7 gives the whole variable domain ETGVTQSPTHLIKTRGQQVTLRCSSQSGHNTVSWYQQALGQGPQFIFQYYREEENGRGNFPPRFSGLQFPNYSSELNVNALELDDSALYLCASSRSYGYEQYFGPGTRLTVT.

The chain has TRBV6-9 and TRBJ2-2; perhaps TRBD2 as D (5 bases). Trimming left V 2 bases short and J 4 bases short, with 11 bases between. Germline lookup yields CDR1 MNHGY and CDR2 SVAAGI. This CDR3 region has 15 residues. The CDR3 spells CASSYSRRTTGELFF. Here the CDR3 DNA reads TGTGCCAGCAGTTATAGTCGGAGGACCACCGGGGAGCTGTTTTTT.

V and J are TRBV14 and TRBJ2-7; TRBD1 aligns across 11 bases. Trimming cost V 1 base and J 5 bases; bases outside gene matches: 13. This CDR3 spans 18 amino acids. Germline V gene sequence: CDR1 SGHDN, CDR2 FVKESK. The CDR3 reads CASSQGAIFRDRGNEQYF. Here the CDR3 DNA reads TGTGCCAGCAGCCAAGGAGCCATCTTCCGGGACAGGGGGAACGAGCAGTACTTC. The variable domain in full, with the rest retrieved from reference TRBV14 and TRBJ2-7, is EAGVTQFPSHSVIEKGQTVTLRCDPISGHDNLYWYRRVMGKEIKFLLHFVKESKQDESGMPNNRFLAERTGGTYSTLKVQPAELEDSGVYFCASSQGAIFRDRGNEQYFGPGTRLTVT.

This clone was seen a few times. The chain recombines TRBV7-3 with TRBJ2-5; TRBD2 might be the D (7 bases). This CDR3 is 13 amino acids long. In germline, CDR1 is SGHTA, CDR2 FQGTGA. V gave up 5 bases and J gave up 5 bases, with 12 bases separating them. The CDR3 DNA is TGTGCCAGCAGCCGGGGGGCAGGGGAGACCCAGTACTTC. This codes for CASSRGAGETQYF. The whole variable domain, filled in from reference TRBV7-3 and TRBJ2-5, reads GAGVSQTPSNKVTEKGKYVELRCDPISGHTALYWYRQSLGQGPEFLIYFQGTGAADDSGLPNDRFFAVRPEGSVSTLKIQRTERGDSAVYLCASSRGAGETQYFGPGTRLLVL.